This T cell receptor (beta chain) was observed in a study of T cells in Graves' hyperthyroidism and ophthalmopathy. Template material for amplifying TCR beta CDR3 regions consisted of RNA transcripts. Using the HTBI primer set, a first-round RT-PCR was run on the TCR CDR3. TCRdb recomputed calls from the multiplex PCR reads with MiXCR, one row per CDR3 protein. This repertoire shows about 410,000 distinct CDR3 sequences, roughly 14% found once; its top ten account for 13%. Study-wide findings and caveats: The model foresaw ophthalmopathy a median roughly 6.6 months prior to onset.

This clonotype was seen at least ten times. Its target is unknown. The CDR3 sequence is 17 residues long. V was clipped by 3 bases and J by 4 bases, with 20 bases between them. The V gene's germline CDR1 is KGHDR and CDR2 SFDVKD. The TCR was taken from a man between 18 and 29 years old with Graves' ophthalmopathy. The rearrangement joins TRBV24-1 to TRBJ1-1, with D possibly being TRBD1 (6 bases). The material sequenced was blood. The CDR3 region is CATSDPNSESGVTEAFF. The CDR3 DNA follows: TGTGCCACCAGTGATCCCAACTCAGAGTCAGGGGTCACTGAAGCTTTCTTT.